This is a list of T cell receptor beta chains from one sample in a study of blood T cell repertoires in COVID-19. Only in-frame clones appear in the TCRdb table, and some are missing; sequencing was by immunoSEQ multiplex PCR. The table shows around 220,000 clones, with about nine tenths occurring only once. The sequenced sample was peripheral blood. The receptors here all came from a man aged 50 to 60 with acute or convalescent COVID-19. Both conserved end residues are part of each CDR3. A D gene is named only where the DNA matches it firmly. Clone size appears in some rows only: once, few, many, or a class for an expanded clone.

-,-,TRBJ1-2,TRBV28,TGTGCCACCGACACCAACCCTAACTATGGCTACACCTTC,CATDTNPNYGYTF
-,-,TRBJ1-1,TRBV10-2,TGCGCCAGCATTGGGCAGGCTGAAGCTTTCTTT,CASIGQAEAFF
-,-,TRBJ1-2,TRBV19,TGTGCCAGTAGTATAACATCACCGGGTGGCTACACCTTC,CASSITSPGGYTF
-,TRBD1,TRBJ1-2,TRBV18,TGTGCCAGCTCAACGGCCCCGGGACAGGGGGGCTATGGCTACACCTTC,CASSTAPGQGGYGYTF
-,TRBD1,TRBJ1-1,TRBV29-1,TGCAGCGTGGACAGGGGAGGAAAAGTGAACACTGAAGCTTTCTTT,CSVDRGGKVNTEAFF
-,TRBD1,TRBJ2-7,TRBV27,TGTGCCAGCAGTCCCCCCAGACAGGGCTCCTACGAGCAGTACTTC,CASSPPRQGSYEQYF
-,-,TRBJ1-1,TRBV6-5,TGTGCCAGCAGTTACTCGAGTAGTAGCACTGAAGCTTTCTTT,CASSYSSSSTEAFF
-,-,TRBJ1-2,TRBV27,TGTGCCAGCAGCTGGGCGAAGGGGTATGGCTACACCTTC,CASSWAKGYGYTF
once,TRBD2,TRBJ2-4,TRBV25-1,TGTGCCAGCAGTGAATATGGCAGGGAGGGAAACATTCAGTACTTC,CASSEYGREGNIQYF
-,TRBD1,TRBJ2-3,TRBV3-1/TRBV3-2,TGTGCCAGCAGCCAGACAGGGGCATTTGGCACAGATACGCAGTATTTT,CASSQTGAFGTDTQYF
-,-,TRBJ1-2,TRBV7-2,TGTGCCAGCAGCCCCGGTAGCCTCTATGGCTACACCTTC,CASSPGSLYGYTF
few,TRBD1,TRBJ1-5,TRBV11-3,TGTGCCAGCAGCTTAGGGGGGACAGCTCATAGCAATCAGCCCCAGCATTTT,CASSLGGTAHSNQPQHF
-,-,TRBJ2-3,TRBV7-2,TGTGCCAGCAGCTTAGACCACGCAGCAGATACGCAGTATTTT,CASSLDHAADTQYF
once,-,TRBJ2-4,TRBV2,TGTGCCAGCAGGCCGGGAGAGGGGATTCAGTACTTC,CASRPGEGIQYF
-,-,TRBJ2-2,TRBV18,TGTGCCAGCTCGCCCGACAGCCTCGCCGGGGAGCTGTTTTTT,CASSPDSLAGELFF
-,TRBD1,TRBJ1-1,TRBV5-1,TGCGCCAGCAACAGGGGGAACACTGAAGCTTTCTTT,CASNRGNTEAFF
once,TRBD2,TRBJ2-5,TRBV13,TGTGCCAGCAGCTCACTAGCGGGGGCGCCCAAGACCCAGTACTTC,CASSSLAGAPKTQYF
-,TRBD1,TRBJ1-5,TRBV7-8,TGTGCCAGCAGCTTAGCCGCACAGGGGCTTAGCAATCAGCCCCAGCATTTT,CASSLAAQGLSNQPQHF
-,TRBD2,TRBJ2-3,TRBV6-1,TGTGCCAGCAGTGAAGTCATGGCTAGCGGGGGCGTCCGCACAGATACGCAGTATTTT,CASSEVMASGGVRTDTQYF
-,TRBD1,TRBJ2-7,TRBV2,TGTGCCAGCAGTGAAGCCCAGGGGGCCGGAGGCGAGCAGTACTTC,CASSEAQGAGGEQYF
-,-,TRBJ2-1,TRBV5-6,TGTGCCAGCAGCAGTAACCCAGGGGTTGCCTACAATGAGCAGTTCTTC,CASSSNPGVAYNEQFF
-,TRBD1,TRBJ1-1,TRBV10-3,TGTGCCATCAGTGAGCTGGGACAGGGGGCCGGTAATGCTGAAGCTTTCTTT,CAISELGQGAGNAEAFF
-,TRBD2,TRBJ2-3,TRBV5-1,TGCGCCAGCAGGGGACTAGGGGTGGGCACAGATACGCAGTATTTT,CASRGLGVGTDTQYF
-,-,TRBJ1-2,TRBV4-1,TGCGCCAGCAGCCAAGATTTCGTCTCGTCCGTTGAGTATGGCTACACCTTC,CASSQDFVSSVEYGYTF
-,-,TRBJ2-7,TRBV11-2,TGTGCCAGCAGGGCAGGGGGGAGCGAGCAGTACTTC,CASRAGGSEQYF
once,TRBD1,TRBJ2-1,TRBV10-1,TGCGCCAGCAGTCGACAGGGGCCTTACAATGAGCAGTTCTTC,CASSRQGPYNEQFF
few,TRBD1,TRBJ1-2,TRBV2,TGTGCCAGCAGTGAAGAAGCGAACAGGGGGCGAGGCTATGGCTACACCTTC,CASSEEANRGRGYGYTF
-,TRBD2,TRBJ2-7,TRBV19,TGTGCCAGTAGTCCCCCGGGGAGGGACGAGCAGTACTTC,CASSPPGRDEQYF
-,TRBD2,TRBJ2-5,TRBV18,TGTGCCAGCTCACCCTTAGCGGCGGGGGGGCATGAAGAGACCCAGTACTTC,CASSPLAAGGHEETQYF
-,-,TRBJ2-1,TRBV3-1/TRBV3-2,TGTGCCAGCAGCCAAGAAGGGCAGGGGAGCTCCTACAATGAGCAGTTCTTC,CASSQEGQGSSYNEQFF
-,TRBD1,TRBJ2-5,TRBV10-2,TGCGCCAGCAGTGATCCCGGGACAGGGGTGGAGACCCAGTACTTC,CASSDPGTGVETQYF
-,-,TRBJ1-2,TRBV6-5,TGTGCCAGCAGGAAGGCCCAGGGGCCTATGGGAGGCTACACCTTC,CASRKAQGPMGGYTF
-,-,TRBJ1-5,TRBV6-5,TGTGCCAGCAGTTACAGGGGTGGGCAGCCCCAGCATTTT,CASSYRGGQPQHF
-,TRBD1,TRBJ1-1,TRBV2,TGTGCCAGCAGTCCGCCCGGGACAGGTCCGTGGAAGACTGAAGCTTTCTTT,CASSPPGTGPWKTEAFF
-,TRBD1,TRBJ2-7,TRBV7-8,TGTGCCAGCAGCCCACGACAGGGGGCGAGGTACGAGCAGTACTTC,CASSPRQGARYEQYF
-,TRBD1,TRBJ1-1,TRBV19,TGTGCCAGTAGTATAAAGACAGGGGGCGCGGGTTTGAACACTGAAGCTTTCTTT,CASSIKTGGAGLNTEAFF
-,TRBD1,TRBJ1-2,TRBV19,TGTGCCAGCAGACAGGGTCGGGGGTATGGCTACACCTTC,CASRQGRGYGYTF
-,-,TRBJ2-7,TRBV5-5,TGTGCCAGCAGCCAAGGACAGCCAACCTACGAGCAGTACTTC,CASSQGQPTYEQYF
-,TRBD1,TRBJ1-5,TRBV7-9,TGTGCCAGCAGCTCGTGGACAGGGAGCAGGAGTCAGCCCCAGCATTTT,CASSSWTGSRSQPQHF
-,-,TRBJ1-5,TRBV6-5,TGTGCCAGCAGCTTCGGACAGTCGGCCGGGCAGCCCCAGCATTTT,CASSFGQSAGQPQHF